This T cell receptor beta chain is drawn from a study of T cell responses to AZD1222 COVID-19 vaccine. Points from the study as a whole: Possibly, clonal diversity was underestimated; donors were largely white British and included more females. Researchers report vaccine-associated CD4 TCRs spanning spike, with dominance at 160-218 and 743-854.

The CDR3 contains 12 residues. The germline V gene encodes CDR1 LNHDA and CDR2 SQIVND (reference sequence). Trimming took 5 bases from V and 6 from J, leaving 11 bases between them. About this clone: What it binds is not known.

Using immunoSEQ multiplex PCR, the repertoire was profiled, and TCRdb retains in-frame clones only, with some absent. This sample has under 120,000 clones, with about 95% found just once. This receptor was taken from an adult in good health. This rearrangement joins TRBV19 to TRBJ2-7, with a possible D match to TRBD2 (5 bases). The source was peripheral blood, collected on day 0 of AZD1222 vaccination. CDR3 loop: CASSWPGTEQYF. CDR3 bases: TGTGCCAGTAGTTGGCCGGGAACCGAGCAGTACTTC.